This entry lists 25 T cell receptor beta chains sequenced from one sample in a study of cytomegalovirus exposure and HLA in healthy donors. The study ran its PCR with 60 Vbeta and 13 Jbeta primers. Measured with immunoSEQ multiplex PCR; TCRdb has only the in-frame clones, and not every one. The table lists over 110,000 clones, approximately 84% of them singletons. The sequenced material came from PBMCs. The origin of the receptors is a woman aged 60-70 years in good health and CMV-seropositive.

The chain combines TRBV11-3 with TRBJ2-7; 7 bases fit TRBD1. CDR3 length equals 14 residues. The trim removed 3 bases at V and 0 bases at J, leaving 2 bases unmatched. Per the germline V gene, CDR1 is SGHNT and CDR2 is YENEEA. CDR3 loop: CASSFRGSSYEQYF. As DNA, the CDR3 is TGTGCCAGCAGCTTCAGGGGGAGCTCCTACGAGCAGTACTTC.

This chain connects TRBV30 to TRBJ1-3; tentatively, D is TRBD1 (6 bases). Trimming pared 0 bases from V and 3 bases from J, leaving 9 bases between. This CDR3 comprises 14 residues. CDR1 is GTSNPN, CDR2 SVGIG, per germline (reference sequence). The CDR3 bases are TGTGCCTGGAGTGTAGGACAGTTTGGAAACACCATATATTTT. Its translation: CAWSVGQFGNTIYF.

The chain employs TRBV7-9 and TRBJ2-7; 8 positions agree with TRBD1. The V gene's germline CDR1 is SEHNR and CDR2 FQNEAQ (reference sequence). The CDR3 loop spans 12 amino acids. V lost 6 bases to trimming and J lost 5 bases; unmatched junction nucleotides: 3. The CDR3, as DNA: TGTGCCAGCAGGACAGGGGTTAACGAGCAGTACTTC. This translates into CASRTGVNEQYF.

This sequence joins TRBV9 and TRBJ2-7; 11 nucleotides align to TRBD2. This CDR3 comprises 15 residues. V was pared by 0 bases and J by 4 bases, with 3 bases of the junction left unmatched. Germline CDR1 and CDR2: SGDLS and YYNGEE. DNA for the CDR3: TGTGCCAGCAGCGTAGGTTCTAGCGGGAGGTACGAGCAGTACTTC. Residues: CASSVGSSGRYEQYF.

The chain couples TRBV19 to TRBJ2-3; 10 positions agree with TRBD1. The V gene's germline CDR1 is LNHDA and CDR2 SQIVND (reference sequence). The ends lost 6 bases at V and 5 bases at J; junction bases unmatched: 11. The CDR3 is 16 residues long. The CDR3 here is CASSPSGGQGLDTQYF. DNA of the CDR3: TGTGCCAGTAGCCCCTCTGGGGGACAGGGGCTAGATACGCAGTATTTT.

This clone has a handful of counts. V and J are TRBV4-1 and TRBJ2-2; TRBD1 agrees at 8 bases. CDR1 MGHRA and CDR2 YSYEKL come from the germline V gene. This CDR3 spans 15 amino acids. After removal of 4 bases from V and 0 bases from J, the junction contained 1 base not matched to a gene. CDR3 sequence: CASSLTGANTGELFF. For the CDR3, the DNA is TGCGCCAGCAGCCTGACAGGGGCGAACACCGGGGAGCTGTTTTTT.

The chain couples TRBV29-1 to TRBJ2-1; tentatively, D is TRBD1 (6 bases). V was trimmed by 5 bases and J by 2 bases, leaving 16 bases between them. Germline CDR1 reads SQVTM; CDR2 reads ANQGSEA. The CDR3 sequence is 15 residues long. The DNA of the CDR3 is TGCAGCGTTTCCCCCCGCCAGGGGCCCTACAATGAGCAGTTCTTC. Its translation is CSVSPRQGPYNEQFF.

The V and J genes are TRBV4-2 and TRBJ2-7; 9 nucleotides line up with TRBD2. CDR1 and CDR2 (germline): LGHNA, YNFKEQ. J gave up 6 bases and V 2 bases, and 8 bases lay outside the gene matches. The CDR3 contains 15 residues. This chain's CDR3 is CASSQSGSGRLEQYF. In DNA form, the CDR3 reads TGTGCCAGCAGCCAAAGCGGGAGCGGGAGGCTCGAGCAGTACTTC.

The J gene is TRBJ2-7, the V gene TRBV7-2; 9 bases fit TRBD1. CDR1 and CDR2 (germline): SGHTA, FQGNSA. This CDR3 region has 15 residues. V was pared by 4 bases and J by 1 base, with 5 bases of the junction left unmatched. The chain's CDR3 is CASSWTGTGSYEQYF. The CDR3 DNA reads TGTGCCAGCAGCTGGACCGGGACAGGGTCCTACGAGCAGTACTTC.

This clone was counted only a few times. The J gene is TRBJ1-4, the V gene TRBV2, with TRBD1 as a possible D gene (5 bases). This CDR3 is 16 amino acids long. Germline V gene sequence: CDR1 SNHLY, CDR2 FYNNEI. The ends were cut back, 6 bases at V and 0 bases at J, with 14 bases in the middle. The chain's CDR3 is CASSVDRIPTNEKLFF. CDR3 DNA: TGTGCCAGCAGCGTTGACAGAATACCAACTAATGAAAAACTGTTTTTT.

The chain recombines TRBV6-5 with TRBJ1-6, with D maybe TRBD1 (6 bases). Germline assignment: CDR1 MNHEY and CDR2 SVGAGI. This CDR3 comprises 12 residues. The V gene lost 10 bases and the J gene lost 7 bases, with 11 bases spanning the gap. The CDR3 here is CAIRQANSPLHF. CDR3 in DNA: TGTGCCATCAGACAGGCCAATTCACCCCTCCACTTT.

This sequence joins TRBV10-3 and TRBJ2-1; 8 bases align to TRBD2. With 3 bases clipped from V and 9 bases from J, the junction kept 7 bases outside the gene matches. Germline V gene sequence: CDR1 ENHRY, CDR2 SYGVKD. There are 14 residues in the CDR3. The CDR3 coding sequence is TGTGCCATCAGTGATCAGGGACTAGGGGGTGAGCAGTTCTTC. It is translated as CAISDQGLGGEQFF.

V and J are TRBV7-9 and TRBJ2-3; a possible D gene is TRBD1 (5 bases). Between the trimmed V and J ends, which lost 5 bases and 5 bases, there was a span of 11 bases. The CDR3 covers 13 residues. CDR1 is SEHNR, CDR2 FQNEAQ, per germline (reference sequence). The CDR3 is CASSPLREDTQYF. As DNA, the CDR3 is TGTGCCAGCAGCCCTCTCAGGGAAGATACGCAGTATTTT.

The gene calls are TRBV7-2 and TRBJ2-1, with 10 bases identical to TRBD2. The CDR3 runs to 13 residues. In germline, CDR1 is SGHTA, CDR2 FQGNSA. Trimming cost V 4 bases and J 7 bases; bases outside gene matches: 1. The CDR3 DNA reads TGTGCCAGCAGCTCGGGACTAGCGAATGAGCAGTTCTTC. Amino acids: CASSSGLANEQFF.

J is TRBJ2-5 and V is TRBV20-1; the D gene is possibly TRBD1 (6 bases). V was trimmed by 2 bases and J by 5 bases, leaving 6 bases between them. CDR1 and CDR2 from the germline V gene are DFQATT and SNEGSKA (reference sequence). The CDR3 covers 11 residues. The CDR3 spells CSARRGETQYF. The CDR3, as DNA: TGCAGTGCTAGAAGGGGGGAGACCCAGTACTTC.

Only one count was recorded for this clone. Other DNA sequences in this specimen translate into the identical CDR3. V usage is TRBV13 and J usage is TRBJ2-7; tentatively, D is TRBD2 (6 bases). The CDR3 covers 12 residues. CDR1 is PRHDT and CDR2 is FYEKMQ in the germline V gene (reference sequence). V was clipped by 8 bases and J by 1 base, with 9 bases between them. CDR3 region: CASGRYSYEQYF. Written as DNA, the CDR3 is TGTGCCAGCGGGAGGTATTCCTACGAGCAGTACTTC.

The V call is TRBV6-1, the J call TRBJ2-7; D remains unclear. Germline V gene data show CDR1 as MNHNS and CDR2 as SASEGT. V shed 3 bases and J shed 3 bases, with 3 bases lying between them. The CDR3 spans 11 residues. CDR3 residues: CASSDSYEQYF. CDR3 sequence (DNA): TGTGCCAGCAGTGACAGCTACGAGCAGTACTTC.

The chain uses TRBV4-1 and TRBJ2-1; 11 nucleotides match TRBD1. This CDR3 spans 16 amino acids. Germline CDR1 reads MGHRA; CDR2 reads YSYEKL. V lost 0 bases, J lost 10 bases, and 8 bases stayed unmatched. The CDR3 reads CASSQDQDRGLREQFF. As DNA, the CDR3 is TGCGCCAGCAGCCAAGATCAGGACAGGGGGCTGCGGGAGCAGTTCTTC.

The rearrangement joins TRBV5-1 to TRBJ1-4; D gene unclear. Per the germline V gene, CDR1 is SGHRS and CDR2 is YFSETQ. The V gene lost 2 bases and the J gene lost 7 bases, with 12 bases spanning the gap. This CDR3 has 14 amino acids. The CDR3 bases are TGCGCCAGCAGCTTTGACAAGCCAATTGAAAAACTGTTTTTT. This gives the protein CASSFDKPIEKLFF.

A single count supports this clone. This sequence joins TRBV4-1 and TRBJ2-7; D perhaps matches TRBD2 (6 bases). The ends were cut back, 1 base at V and 0 bases at J, with 10 bases in the middle. CDR1 and CDR2 (germline): MGHRA, YSYEKL. This CDR3 has 15 amino acids. CDR3 DNA sequence: TGCGCCAGCAGCCAAGCTTGGGGGGTCTCCTACGAGCAGTACTTC. Its translation: CASSQAWGVSYEQYF.

The chain links TRBV9 to TRBJ2-7; possible D gene TRBD1, 5 bases. Germline loops: CDR1 SGDLS, CDR2 YYNGEE. CDR3 length: 15 amino acids. V lost 0 bases and J lost 2, with 12 bases in between. CDR3 nucleotide sequence: TGTGCCAGCAGCGTAGGCACAGGTTGGACCTACGAGCAGTACTTC. Protein product: CASSVGTGWTYEQYF.

J is TRBJ1-4 and V is TRBV11-3; D possibly corresponds to TRBD1 (5 bases). Per the germline V gene, CDR1 is SGHNT and CDR2 is YENEEA. The CDR3 length is 15 residues. Trimming pared 0 bases from V and 6 bases from J, leaving 11 bases between. CDR3 in amino acids: CASSLDQGSDEKLFF. In nucleotides, the CDR3 is TGTGCCAGCAGCTTAGATCAGGGAAGCGATGAAAAACTGTTTTTT.

The table lists this clone with a count of one. V gene TRBV27 combines with J gene TRBJ2-3; 11 bases are a match to TRBD2. Germline values: CDR1 MNHEY, CDR2 SMNVEV (reference sequence). CDR3 length: 16 residues. The V gene end was trimmed by 4 bases and the J gene end by 0 bases; junction bases not matched to a gene: 3. CDR3 protein: CASSSGLAGSTDTQYF. CDR3 nucleotides: TGTGCCAGCAGTTCAGGACTAGCGGGTAGCACAGATACGCAGTATTTT.

The chain employs TRBV19 and TRBJ1-6; D is perhaps TRBD1 (5 bases). This CDR3 is 16 amino acids long. The ends were cut back, 5 bases at V and 10 bases at J, with 21 bases in the middle. Germline CDR1 is LNHDA and CDR2 is SQIVND (reference sequence). The chain's CDR3 is CASSEAPQGGNSPLHF. The DNA for the CDR3 is TGTGCCAGTAGTGAAGCTCCCCAGGGCGGAAACTCACCCCTCCACTTT. Complete variable domain (other parts from reference TRBV19 and TRBJ1-6): DGGITQSPKYLFRKEGQNVTLSCEQNLNHDAMYWYRQDPGQGLRLIYYSQIVNDFQKGDIAEGYSVSREKKESFPLTVTSAQKNPTAFYLCASSEAPQGGNSPLHFGNGTRLTVT.

This chain joins TRBV2 and TRBJ2-6, with D unresolved. CDR1 SNHLY and CDR2 FYNNEI come from the germline V gene. The CDR3 is 14 residues long. The ends were cut back, 6 bases at V and 4 bases at J, with 10 bases in the middle. The CDR3 reads CASRYGEGANVLTF. The CDR3 nucleotides are TGTGCCAGCAGGTACGGAGAAGGGGCCAACGTCCTGACTTTC.